This is a list of T cell receptor beta chains from one sample in a study of blood T cell repertoires in COVID-19. The repertoire was sequenced with immunoSEQ multiplex PCR; TCRdb's copy has only in-frame clones and lacks some. The table includes under 250,000 clones, approximately 88% detected once. Sequencing was carried out using PBMCs or T cells enriched from blood (not recorded which). These receptors all come from a woman in her 30s who had been exposed to COVID-19. Both conserved end residues are part of each CDR3. Fields, in order: clone size, CDR3 length, J gene, D gene, V gene, CDR3 DNA, CDR3 protein. A D gene is named only where the DNA matches it firmly. The listing skips clone size in some rows; elsewhere it reads once, few, many or a size class.

clone size: .
CDR3 length: 12
J gene: TRBJ2-7
D gene: .
V gene: TRBV2
CDR3 DNA: TGTGCCAGCAGTGTTTGGCAGTCAGAGCAGTACTTC
CDR3 protein: CASSVWQSEQYF

clone size: .
CDR3 length: 12
J gene: TRBJ1-2
D gene: .
V gene: TRBV2
CDR3 DNA: TGTGCCAGCCGGGGAGGTTTGAACGGCTACACCTTC
CDR3 protein: CASRGGLNGYTF

clone size: .
CDR3 length: 18
J gene: TRBJ2-1
D gene: TRBD2
V gene: TRBV15
CDR3 DNA: TGTGCCACCAGCAGAGCCCACACCGGGACTAGCTCCTACAATGAGCAGTTCTTC
CDR3 protein: CATSRAHTGTSSYNEQFF

clone size: .
CDR3 length: 14
J gene: TRBJ1-1
D gene: .
V gene: TRBV5-1
CDR3 DNA: TGCGCCAGCAGCTGGGGGCCGCTGAACACTGAAGCTTTCTTT
CDR3 protein: CASSWGPLNTEAFF

clone size: once
CDR3 length: 18
J gene: TRBJ1-3
D gene: TRBD1
V gene: TRBV5-6
CDR3 DNA: TGTGCCAGCAGCTGGATTCCCCCGGGACAGGGTTACGGAAACACCATATATTTT
CDR3 protein: CASSWIPPGQGYGNTIYF

clone size: .
CDR3 length: 14
J gene: TRBJ1-4
D gene: .
V gene: TRBV6-5
CDR3 DNA: TGTGCCAGCAGTCCACAGGGACGAAGCGAAAAACTGTTTTTT
CDR3 protein: CASSPQGRSEKLFF

clone size: .
CDR3 length: 15
J gene: TRBJ2-1
D gene: TRBD2
V gene: TRBV9
CDR3 DNA: TGTGCCAGCAGCGTAGACGGGAGGGCCTACAATGAGCAGTTCTTC
CDR3 protein: CASSVDGRAYNEQFF

clone size: .
CDR3 length: 17
J gene: TRBJ1-1
D gene: TRBD1
V gene: TRBV7-9
CDR3 DNA: TGTGCCAGCAGCTTATTAGGCGGGACAGAGATGAACACTGAAGCTTTCTTT
CDR3 protein: CASSLLGGTEMNTEAFF

clone size: once
CDR3 length: 16
J gene: TRBJ2-1
D gene: TRBD2
V gene: TRBV30
CDR3 DNA: TGTGCCTGGAGTGTAGCCGGGACTAGCTTCTGGAATGAGCAGTTCTTC
CDR3 protein: CAWSVAGTSFWNEQFF

clone size: once
CDR3 length: 14
J gene: TRBJ1-2
D gene: .
V gene: TRBV19
CDR3 DNA: TGTGCCAGTAGTGTAGCGACAGCCACTTATGGCTACACCTTC
CDR3 protein: CASSVATATYGYTF

clone size: once
CDR3 length: 13
J gene: TRBJ2-1
D gene: .
V gene: TRBV7-9
CDR3 DNA: TGTGCCAGCAGCCACCTTATGAGCGAGGGGCAGTTCTTC
CDR3 protein: CASSHLMSEGQFF

clone size: once
CDR3 length: 15
J gene: TRBJ2-1
D gene: TRBD2
V gene: TRBV11-2
CDR3 DNA: TGTGCCAGCAGCCGGACTAGCGGGAGGGATAATGAGCAGTTCTTC
CDR3 protein: CASSRTSGRDNEQFF

clone size: few
CDR3 length: 13
J gene: TRBJ1-2
D gene: .
V gene: TRBV11-2
CDR3 DNA: TGTGCCAGCAGCTTAGGGGGGCCCTATGGCTACACCTTC
CDR3 protein: CASSLGGPYGYTF

clone size: .
CDR3 length: 16
J gene: TRBJ2-1
D gene: .
V gene: TRBV29-1
CDR3 DNA: TGCAGCGTTGAAGGGCAGAATCCCAGCTCCTACAATGAGCAGTTCTTC
CDR3 protein: CSVEGQNPSSYNEQFF

clone size: .
CDR3 length: 18
J gene: TRBJ2-6
D gene: .
V gene: TRBV6-1
CDR3 DNA: TGTGCCAGCAGTGCCAGGACAGCCGGTTTTGAAGGGGCCAACGTCCTGACTTTC
CDR3 protein: CASSARTAGFEGANVLTF

clone size: .
CDR3 length: 16
J gene: TRBJ2-1
D gene: TRBD2
V gene: TRBV3-1/TRBV3-2
CDR3 DNA: TGTGCCAGCAGCCTCATGGGACTAGCGGGGGCCAATGAGCAGTTCTTC
CDR3 protein: CASSLMGLAGANEQFF

clone size: .
CDR3 length: 15
J gene: TRBJ1-4
D gene: .
V gene: TRBV5-6
CDR3 DNA: TGTGCCAGCAGCCCGAATGGGGGGTTAGGTGAAAAACTGTTTTTT
CDR3 protein: CASSPNGGLGEKLFF

clone size: .
CDR3 length: 16
J gene: TRBJ2-3
D gene: TRBD2
V gene: TRBV5-4
CDR3 DNA: TGTGCCAGCAGCTTGGCCGGGCGGGAGGGGGCAGATACGCAGTATTTT
CDR3 protein: CASSLAGREGADTQYF

clone size: once
CDR3 length: 15
J gene: TRBJ2-5
D gene: .
V gene: TRBV12-5
CDR3 DNA: TGTGCTAGTGGTTTGGATCAGGGTTTTTCGGAGACCCAGTACTTC
CDR3 protein: CASGLDQGFSETQYF

clone size: once
CDR3 length: 15
J gene: TRBJ2-3
D gene: .
V gene: TRBV5-6
CDR3 DNA: TGTGCCAGCAGCTTGGGGTGGGAGTGGTCAGATACGCAGTATTTT
CDR3 protein: CASSLGWEWSDTQYF

clone size: .
CDR3 length: 13
J gene: TRBJ1-1
D gene: TRBD1
V gene: TRBV7-9
CDR3 DNA: TGTGCCAGCAGCTGGGGACAGGGGAACGAAGCTTTCTTT
CDR3 protein: CASSWGQGNEAFF

clone size: .
CDR3 length: 17
J gene: TRBJ2-1
D gene: TRBD2
V gene: TRBV9
CDR3 DNA: TGTGCCAGCAGCGTGGGGACTAGCGGGTTTTCCTACAATGAGCAGTTCTTC
CDR3 protein: CASSVGTSGFSYNEQFF

clone size: few
CDR3 length: 11
J gene: TRBJ2-7
D gene: .
V gene: TRBV18
CDR3 DNA: TGTGCCAGCTCCAGGGGCCACGAGCAGTACTTC
CDR3 protein: CASSRGHEQYF

clone size: .
CDR3 length: 15
J gene: TRBJ2-2
D gene: .
V gene: TRBV27
CDR3 DNA: TGTGCCAGCAGTTTTAGGTTTGGGCCCACCGGGGAGCTGTTTTTT
CDR3 protein: CASSFRFGPTGELFF

clone size: .
CDR3 length: 17
J gene: TRBJ1-4
D gene: .
V gene: TRBV7-9
CDR3 DNA: TGTGCCAGCAGCTCAACCCCTCAGACAGGCGTTGTAGAAAAACTGTTTTTT
CDR3 protein: CASSSTPQTGVVEKLFF

clone size: .
CDR3 length: 16
J gene: TRBJ2-1
D gene: TRBD1
V gene: TRBV5-1
CDR3 DNA: TGCGCCAGCAGCTTATACAGGGGAAGCTCCTACAATGAGCAGTTCTTC
CDR3 protein: CASSLYRGSSYNEQFF

clone size: .
CDR3 length: 15
J gene: TRBJ2-1
D gene: TRBD2
V gene: TRBV6-5
CDR3 DNA: TGTGCCAGCAGGGAGGGACTAGCGGGTAACAATGAGCAGTTCTTC
CDR3 protein: CASREGLAGNNEQFF

clone size: .
CDR3 length: 14
J gene: TRBJ2-1
D gene: TRBD2
V gene: TRBV6-5
CDR3 DNA: TGTGCCAGCAGCGGACTAGCGGGATTAAATGAGCAGTTCTTC
CDR3 protein: CASSGLAGLNEQFF

clone size: few
CDR3 length: 15
J gene: TRBJ2-7
D gene: TRBD2
V gene: TRBV5-6
CDR3 DNA: TGTGCCAGCAGCTTACTAGCGGTAGTGGAGGAGGAGCAGTACTTC
CDR3 protein: CASSLLAVVEEEQYF

clone size: .
CDR3 length: 12
J gene: TRBJ2-5
D gene: TRBD2
V gene: TRBV10-3
CDR3 DNA: TGTGCCATCAGGGGGAGGGAAGAGACCCAGTACTTC
CDR3 protein: CAIRGREETQYF

clone size: .
CDR3 length: 14
J gene: TRBJ2-3
D gene: .
V gene: TRBV6-5
CDR3 DNA: TGTGCCAGCAGCCTTGGAGGGCTCACAGATACGCAGTATTTT
CDR3 protein: CASSLGGLTDTQYF

clone size: .
CDR3 length: 21
J gene: TRBJ2-3
D gene: TRBD2
V gene: TRBV7-6
CDR3 DNA: TGTGCCAGCAGCTTATTTTCAGGGGGCTCGGGACTAGCGGGAGTCGGAGATACGCAGTATTTT
CDR3 protein: CASSLFSGGSGLAGVGDTQYF

clone size: .
CDR3 length: 12
J gene: TRBJ2-7
D gene: .
V gene: TRBV27
CDR3 DNA: TGTGCCAGCAGCCTTTACTTAAACGAGCAGTACTTC
CDR3 protein: CASSLYLNEQYF

clone size: .
CDR3 length: 14
J gene: TRBJ1-6
D gene: TRBD1
V gene: TRBV30
CDR3 DNA: TGTGCCTGGAGTGTTGGGACAGTGAATTCACCCCTCCACTTT
CDR3 protein: CAWSVGTVNSPLHF

clone size: .
CDR3 length: 13
J gene: TRBJ1-5
D gene: .
V gene: TRBV29-1
CDR3 DNA: TGCAGCGATGGGGGCAGAGGCAATCAGCCCCAGCATTTT
CDR3 protein: CSDGGRGNQPQHF

clone size: .
CDR3 length: 15
J gene: TRBJ1-4
D gene: .
V gene: TRBV5-1
CDR3 DNA: TGCGCCAGCAGCCAGTTCACAGGCCCTATTGAAAAACTGTTTTTT
CDR3 protein: CASSQFTGPIEKLFF

clone size: .
CDR3 length: 14
J gene: TRBJ2-1
D gene: .
V gene: TRBV12-5
CDR3 DNA: TGTGCTAGTGGTTTGCAGACTAGGGGTGATGAGCAGTTCTTC
CDR3 protein: CASGLQTRGDEQFF

clone size: .
CDR3 length: 15
J gene: TRBJ1-5
D gene: .
V gene: TRBV6-5
CDR3 DNA: TGTGCCAGCAGCCGCGGGGTAAAAGGGAATCAGCCCCAGCATTTT
CDR3 protein: CASSRGVKGNQPQHF

clone size: once
CDR3 length: 15
J gene: TRBJ1-6
D gene: .
V gene: TRBV6-5
CDR3 DNA: TGTGCCAGCAGTTACTCGGCAGGTTTTAATTCACCCCTCCACTTT
CDR3 protein: CASSYSAGFNSPLHF

clone size: once
CDR3 length: 14
J gene: TRBJ1-5
D gene: .
V gene: TRBV27
CDR3 DNA: TGTGCCAGCAGGCCCGGGATAGGCAATCAGCCCCAGCATTTT
CDR3 protein: CASRPGIGNQPQHF

clone size: once
CDR3 length: 17
J gene: TRBJ2-3
D gene: TRBD1
V gene: TRBV15
CDR3 DNA: TGTGCCACCAGCAGGAGGGGGCCTGGACAGGGGGCAGATACGCAGTATTTT
CDR3 protein: CATSRRGPGQGADTQYF

clone size: .
CDR3 length: 12
J gene: TRBJ1-1
D gene: .
V gene: TRBV3-1/TRBV3-2
CDR3 DNA: TGTGCCAGCAGGGAGGGGACTGGGAAAGCTTTCTTT
CDR3 protein: CASREGTGKAFF

clone size: .
CDR3 length: 15
J gene: TRBJ2-7
D gene: .
V gene: TRBV18
CDR3 DNA: TGTGCCAGCTCACCCACCGGGATTAGCTCCTACGAGCAGTACTTC
CDR3 protein: CASSPTGISSYEQYF